This entry lists 19 T cell receptor beta chains sequenced from one sample in a study of blood T cell repertoires in COVID-19. The data were produced by immunoSEQ multiplex PCR, yet TCRdb's version contains in-frame clones alone and is incomplete. The data hold 200,000 to 250,000 clones, with 86% observed a single time. The sequenced material came from PBMCs or T cells enriched from blood (not recorded which). The origin of the receptors is a woman in her forties with acute COVID-19.

This clone was counted a single time. The chain recombines TRBV11-2 with TRBJ2-5; D is uncertain. V lost 1 base and J 3 bases, leaving 12 bases between the germline ends. Looked up from germline, CDR1 is SGHAT and CDR2 is FQNNGV. CDR3 length: 15 amino acids. CDR3 nucleotide sequence: TGTGCCAGCAGCTTAGTGTTGGGCCGCAAAGAGACCCAGTACTTC. It translates to CASSLVLGRKETQYF.

V is TRBV7-9 and J is TRBJ2-1, with D possibly matching TRBD1 (6 bases). Trimming took off 5 bases at V and 7 bases at J, with 9 bases between the two ends. Germline loops: CDR1 SEHNR, CDR2 FQNEAQ (reference sequence). CDR3 length: 12 residues. DNA for the CDR3: TGTGCCAGCAGCCCAGGGGCGAATGAGCAGTTCTTC. It is translated as CASSPGANEQFF.

V and J are TRBV4-3 and TRBJ1-2; the match to TRBD1 covers 9 bases. V dropped 0 bases and J dropped 2; count of bases not matched to a gene: 4. The CDR3 covers 16 residues. CDR1 LGHNA and CDR2 YSLEER come from the germline V gene. The CDR3 protein is CASSQDRTGENYGYTF. In DNA form, the CDR3 reads TGCGCCAGCAGCCAAGATCGGACAGGGGAGAACTATGGCTACACCTTC.

For the CDR3, the DNA is TGTGCCAGCAGTTACGGAACAGGGGTTGGCTACACCTTC. Its translation is CASSYGTGVGYTF. The J gene is TRBJ1-2, the V gene TRBV6-5, with 7 bases fitting TRBD1. The CDR3 has 13 residues. V shed 2 bases and J 7 bases; nucleotides not matched to a gene: 4. The germline CDR1 and CDR2 sequences are MNHEY and SVGAGI.

The gene calls are TRBV18 and TRBJ2-7; D is possibly TRBD2 (5 bases). Between the trimmed V and J ends, which lost 6 bases and 7 bases, there was a span of 19 bases. The CDR3 totals 14 residues. CDR1 is KGHSH and CDR2 is LQKENI in the germline V gene. CDR3 sequence (DNA): TGTGCCAGCTCCCCCGGAACCCCAACGGGGGAGCAGTACGTC. It translates to CASSPGTPTGEQYV.

This clone was recorded once. The gene calls are TRBV27 and TRBJ1-2, with 8 bases matching TRBD1. Germline V lookup: CDR1 MNHEY, CDR2 SMNVEV (reference sequence). The J segment lost 7 bases and the V segment lost 3 bases, leaving 10 bases of the junction unmatched. The CDR3 totals 15 residues. The CDR3 nucleotides are TGTGCCAGCAGTTTGTCACGTCCAGGGGGCAGTGGCTACACCTTC. Translation: CASSLSRPGGSGYTF.

The chain joins TRBV5-8 to TRBJ1-1; TRBD1 agrees at 8 bases. Trimming cost V 2 bases and J 4 bases; bases outside gene matches: 4. Germline V gene sequence: CDR1 SGHTS, CDR2 YDEGEE. This CDR3 spans 14 amino acids. The DNA for the CDR3 is TGTGCCAGCAGCTTTTCGGACAGGGCCACTGAAGCTTTCTTT. Protein sequence: CASSFSDRATEAFF.

This chain connects TRBV19 to TRBJ1-5; 8 bases fit TRBD1. Germline CDR1 reads LNHDA; CDR2 reads SQIVND (reference sequence). This CDR3 is built from 17 residues. J lost 2 bases, V lost 5 bases, and 11 bases had no gene match. CDR3 amino acids: CASSVDRAGRGNQPQHF. The CDR3, as DNA: TGTGCCAGTAGTGTGGACAGGGCAGGAAGAGGCAATCAGCCCCAGCATTTT. The full variable domain, its missing parts supplied by reference TRBV19 and TRBJ1-5, is DGGITQSPKYLFRKEGQNVTLSCEQNLNHDAMYWYRQDPGQGLRLIYYSQIVNDFQKGDIAEGYSVSREKKESFPLTVTSAQKNPTAFYLCASSVDRAGRGNQPQHFGDGTRLSIL.

The V and J genes are TRBV6-5 and TRBJ1-6, with D hard to call. Trimming removed 0 bases at V and 9 bases at J, with 3 bases between. The V gene's germline CDR1 is MNHEY and CDR2 SVGAGI. The CDR3 sequence is 12 residues long. The CDR3 nucleotides are TGTGCCAGCAGTTACTCGAGTTCACCCCTCCACTTT. Its protein product is CASSYSSSPLHF.

This chain uses TRBV7-9 with TRBJ1-2, with 9 bases fitting TRBD1. Germline loops: CDR1 SEHNR, CDR2 FQNEAQ (reference sequence). The CDR3 sequence is 15 residues long. Unmatched junction bases numbered 7, after V lost 3 bases and J lost 5 bases. The CDR3 region is CASSLGQGGYYGYTF. In DNA, the CDR3 is TGTGCCAGCAGCTTGGGACAGGGTGGATATTATGGCTACACCTTC.

The genes are TRBV25-1 and TRBJ1-1; 7 bases are shared with TRBD1. In germline, CDR1 is MGHDK, CDR2 SYGVNS. CDR3 length: 18 amino acids. Trimming at V came to 4 bases and at J to 0 bases, leaving 14 bases not matched to a gene. The CDR3 sequence is CASSALGTVGDMNTEAFF. DNA for the CDR3: TGTGCCAGCAGTGCATTGGGGACAGTGGGCGACATGAACACTGAAGCTTTCTTT.

This clone was seen a single time. The chain employs TRBV12-3 or TRBV12-4 and TRBJ1-3; no firm D call. The CDR3 has 12 amino acids. Trimming shortened V by 3 bases and J by 6 bases, and 6 bases separated the two germline ends. The CDR3 sequence is CASSFPLNTIYF. The CDR3, as DNA: TGTGCCAGCAGTTTTCCTTTAAACACCATATATTTT.

V gene TRBV3-1 (or the pseudogene TRBV3-2) combines with J gene TRBJ2-5; 7 bases fit TRBD2. The CDR3 length is 16 residues. Trimming removed 4 bases from V and 5 bases from J; junction bases left unmatched: 13. Germline-derived CDR1 and CDR2 are LGHDT and YNNKEL (reference sequence). The CDR3 bases are TGTGCCAGCAGCCCGAATCGACTAGCCGGGGGGGAGACCCAGTACTTC. As protein: CASSPNRLAGGETQYF.

The genes are TRBV19 and TRBJ1-2, with D maybe TRBD1 (6 bases). V was clipped by 6 bases and J by 7 bases, with 18 bases between them. Germline V lookup: CDR1 LNHDA, CDR2 SQIVND (reference sequence). The CDR3 length is 14 residues. CDR3 nucleotides: TGTGCCAGTAGCCCCCCCAGGGGCGCCGGTGGCTACACCTTC. It codes for CASSPPRGAGGYTF.

V and J are TRBV7-8 and TRBJ1-3; 8 nucleotides line up with TRBD1. J lost 7 bases, V lost 8 bases, and 7 bases had no gene match. This CDR3 contains 13 residues. Germline V CDR1 and CDR2: SGHVS, FQNEAQ. The CDR3, as DNA: TGTGCCAGCTCCAGACAGGGGACGAACACCATATATTTT. Encoded protein: CASSRQGTNTIYF.

This clone appeared a single time. The genes are TRBV6-2 or TRBV6-3 and TRBJ1-2; D is perhaps TRBD1 (6 bases). CDR3 size: 13 residues. V was trimmed by 5 bases and J by 1 base, leaving 8 bases between them. CDR1 MNHEY and CDR2 SVGEGT come from the germline V gene. The CDR3 reads CASSRGGNYGYTF. CDR3 sequence (DNA): TGTGCCAGCAGTCGAGGGGGTAACTATGGCTACACCTTC.

This chain joins TRBV13 and TRBJ2-1; no definite D call. This CDR3 is 14 amino acids long. V was clipped by 2 bases and J by 0 bases, with 5 bases between them. The germline CDR1 and CDR2 sequences are PRHDT and FYEKMQ (reference sequence). Written as DNA, the CDR3 is TGTGCCAGCAGCTTACGGAGCTCCTACAATGAGCAGTTCTTC. This translates into CASSLRSSYNEQFF.

The V gene is TRBV5-4, the J gene TRBJ2-3; TRBD1 might be the D (5 bases). V shed 0 bases and J shed 5 bases, with 10 bases lying between them. This CDR3 contains 14 residues. CDR1 is SGHNT, CDR2 YYREEE, per germline (reference sequence). The CDR3 bases are TGTGCCAGCAGCTTGGGGGGCCCTCTAGATACGCAGTATTTT. This encodes CASSLGGPLDTQYF.

The CDR3 loop is CATSGQGYNEQFF. The CDR3 DNA sequence: TGTGCCACCAGCGGACAGGGATACAATGAGCAGTTCTTC. This chain links TRBV24-1 with TRBJ2-1, with TRBD1 matching over 8 bases. Germline V gene sequence: CDR1 KGHDR, CDR2 SFDVKD. The V gene end was trimmed by 7 bases and the J gene end by 4 bases; junction bases not matched to a gene: 2. This CDR3 is built from 13 residues.